This T cell receptor (beta chain) came from a study of blood T cell repertoires in COVID-19. Background on the study: Sources were T cells, B-cell-depleted T cells, or PBMCs; the material itself was cDNA or gDNA.

Assay: immunoSEQ multiplex PCR; the TCRdb copy retains only in-frame clones and omits some. The sample gives about 260,000 clones, approximately 87% of which show up once; approximately 2.2% is in the top ten. Trimming cost V 5 bases and J 5 bases; bases outside gene matches: 3. From germline, CDR1 is LNHDA and CDR2 SQIVND (reference sequence). This CDR3 is built from 13 residues. This receptor was identified in a woman between 45 and 60 years old with acute or convalescent COVID-19. The material sequenced was peripheral blood. V usage is TRBV19 and J usage is TRBJ1-5; TRBD1 aligns across 7 bases. This CDR3 is CASSGTADQPQHF. DNA of the CDR3: TGTGCCAGTAGTGGGACAGCAGATCAGCCCCAGCATTTT.